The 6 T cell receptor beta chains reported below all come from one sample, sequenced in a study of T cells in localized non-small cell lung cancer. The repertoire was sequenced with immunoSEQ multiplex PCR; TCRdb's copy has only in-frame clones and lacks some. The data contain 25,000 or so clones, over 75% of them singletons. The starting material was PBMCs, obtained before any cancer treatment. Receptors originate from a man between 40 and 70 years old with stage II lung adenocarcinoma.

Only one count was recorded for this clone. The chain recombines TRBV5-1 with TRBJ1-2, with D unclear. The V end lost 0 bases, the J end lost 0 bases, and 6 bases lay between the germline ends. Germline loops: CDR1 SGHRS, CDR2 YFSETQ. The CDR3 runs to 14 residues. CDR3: CASSLGSANYGYTF. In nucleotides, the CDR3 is TGCGCCAGCAGCTTGGGGTCAGCTAACTATGGCTACACCTTC.

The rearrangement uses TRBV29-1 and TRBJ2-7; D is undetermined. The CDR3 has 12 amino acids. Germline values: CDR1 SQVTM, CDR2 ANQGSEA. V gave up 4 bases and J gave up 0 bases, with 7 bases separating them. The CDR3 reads CSVGESSYEQYF. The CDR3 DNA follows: TGCAGCGTTGGAGAGAGCTCCTACGAGCAGTACTTC.

As DNA, the CDR3 is TGTGCCAGCAGCTTAGGACACAAGGTGAAGTTCTTC. This gives the protein CASSLGHKVKFF. V is TRBV7-9 and J is TRBJ2-1; D gene ambiguous. Looked up from germline, CDR1 is SEHNR and CDR2 is FQNEAQ (reference sequence). V was shortened by 1 base and J by 14 bases, with 12 bases between the two germline ends. The length of the CDR3 is 12 residues.

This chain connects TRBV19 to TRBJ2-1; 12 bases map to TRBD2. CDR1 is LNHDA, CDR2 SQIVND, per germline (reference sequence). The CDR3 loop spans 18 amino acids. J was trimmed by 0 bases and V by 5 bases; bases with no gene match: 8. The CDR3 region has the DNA TGTGCCAGTAGTCAGACTAGCGGGGGCCTTAGCTCCTACAATGAGCAGTTCTTC. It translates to CASSQTSGGLSSYNEQFF. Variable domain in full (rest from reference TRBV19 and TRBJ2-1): DGGITQSPKYLFRKEGQNVTLSCEQNLNHDAMYWYRQDPGQGLRLIYYSQIVNDFQKGDIAEGYSVSREKKESFPLTVTSAQKNPTAFYLCASSQTSGGLSSYNEQFFGPGTRLTVL.

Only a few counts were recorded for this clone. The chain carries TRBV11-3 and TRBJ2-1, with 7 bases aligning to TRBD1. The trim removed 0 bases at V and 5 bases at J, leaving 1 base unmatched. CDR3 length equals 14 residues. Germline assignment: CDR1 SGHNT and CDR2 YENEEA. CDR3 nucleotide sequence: TGTGCCAGCAGCTTAGACGACAGGGACAATGAGCAGTTCTTC. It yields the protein CASSLDDRDNEQFF.

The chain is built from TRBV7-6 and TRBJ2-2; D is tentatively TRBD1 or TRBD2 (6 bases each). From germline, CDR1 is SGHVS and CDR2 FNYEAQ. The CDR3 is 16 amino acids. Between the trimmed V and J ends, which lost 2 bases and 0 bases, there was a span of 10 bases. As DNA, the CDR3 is TGTGCCAGCAGCTTAAACGGGGGCGCGAACACCGGGGAGCTGTTTTTT. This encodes CASSLNGGANTGELFF.